A single sample gave rise to the 15 T cell receptor beta chains below, sequenced in a study of cytomegalovirus exposure and HLA in healthy donors. The PCR had 60 Vbeta and 13 Jbeta primers. Sequencing used immunoSEQ multiplex PCR; TCRdb keeps in-frame clones, though not all of them. The table records fewer than 200,000 clones, 78% of them present only once. The sequencing input was PBMCs. These TCRs come from a female donor in good health and CMV-seronegative.

V and J are TRBV7-9 and TRBJ2-4, with 7 positions matching TRBD2. Germline-derived CDR1 and CDR2 are SEHNR and FQNEAQ (reference sequence). V trimming: 6 bases; J trimming: 7 bases; junction bases outside the gene matches: 6. The CDR3 extends over 13 amino acids. The CDR3 spells CASSRGGSNIQYF. Written as DNA, the CDR3 is TGTGCCAGCAGTCGCGGGGGATCGAACATTCAGTACTTC.

The CDR3 nucleotides read TGTGCCACCAGCAGAGAACAGGGGACCGGGGAGCTGTTTTTT. This sequence encodes CATSREQGTGELFF. The chain combines TRBV15 with TRBJ2-2, with 7 bases fitting TRBD1. Trimming removed 0 bases from V and 5 bases from J; junction bases left unmatched: 0. This CDR3 is 14 amino acids long. CDR1 and CDR2 from the germline V gene are LNHNV and YYDKDF (reference sequence).

The V and J genes are TRBV2 and TRBJ2-7; tentative D call: TRBD2 (5 bases). The CDR3 length is 12 residues. Per germline, CDR1 SNHLY and CDR2 FYNNEI. Deletions cut 8 bases from V and 3 bases from J, with 11 bases between. In nucleotides, the CDR3 is TGTGCCAGCGGGAGTCAGATCTACGAGCAGTACTTC. Its translation: CASGSQIYEQYF.

This sequence joins TRBV29-1 and TRBJ1-3, with D tentatively TRBD1 (6 bases). Germline-derived CDR1 and CDR2 are SQVTM and ANQGSEA. Trimming removed 6 bases at V and 0 bases at J, with 9 bases between. The CDR3 covers 13 residues. CDR3 nucleotide sequence: TGCAGCGTGGCGGACAGCTCTGGAAACACCATATATTTT. It codes for CSVADSSGNTIYF.

This sequence joins TRBV7-2 and TRBJ2-7; 9 bases are shared with TRBD1. V was pared by 5 bases and J by 6 bases, with 8 bases of the junction left unmatched. The germline V gene has CDR1 SGHTA and CDR2 FQGNSA. This CDR3 has 14 residues. The CDR3 sequence is CASSVDRGSLEQYF. CDR3 DNA sequence: TGTGCCAGCAGCGTCGACAGGGGGAGTCTCGAGCAGTACTTC.

This clone was seen just once. This chain joins TRBV18 and TRBJ2-7; 8 nucleotides match TRBD1. Looked up from germline, CDR1 is KGHSH and CDR2 is LQKENI. This CDR3 has 17 residues. The trim removed 2 bases at V and 4 bases at J, leaving 13 bases unmatched. The CDR3 here is CASSPGTGSGAGYEQYF. The CDR3 nucleotides are TGTGCCAGCTCACCAGGGACAGGTTCGGGCGCGGGGTACGAGCAGTACTTC.

This clone was observed a handful of times. This chain joins TRBV23-1 and TRBJ1-4; weak D call: TRBD1 (5 bases). TRBV23-1 is an ORF, and what it does is uncertain. V shed 3 bases and J shed 8 bases, with 13 bases lying between them. CDR3 length: 14 residues. CDR3 residues: CASSQGRGEEKLFF. CDR3 bases: TGCGCCAGCAGTCAGGGGAGGGGAGAGGAAAAACTGTTTTTT.

The chain has TRBV6-6 and TRBJ2-7; 10 bases fit TRBD2. Per germline, CDR1 MNHNY and CDR2 SVGAGI (reference sequence). The CDR3 length is 16 residues. V gave up 2 bases and J gave up 4 bases; unmatched junction bases: 8. CDR3 DNA sequence: TGTGCCAGCAGTTACCGAATCGGACTAGCGGCTTACGAGCAGTACTTC. Translated: CASSYRIGLAAYEQYF.

The V call is TRBV7-9, the J call TRBJ2-7; TRBD2 might be the D (6 bases). Germline V gene sequence: CDR1 SEHNR, CDR2 FQNEAQ (reference sequence). The CDR3 runs 14 residues. V was trimmed by 5 bases and J by 1 base, leaving 12 bases between them. CDR3 bases: TGTGCCAGCAGCCATAGCGGACGGTCCTACGAGCAGTACTTC. Translated: CASSHSGRSYEQYF. Based on the CDR3 plus reference TRBV7-9 and TRBJ2-7, the full variable domain is DTGVSQNPRHKITKRGQNVTFRCDPISEHNRLYWYRQTLGQGPEFLTYFQNEAQLEKSRLLSDRFSAERPKGSFSTLEIQRTEQGDSAMYLCASSHSGRSYEQYFGPGTRLTVT.

This clone turned up a few times. The chain uses TRBV2 and TRBJ1-5; D gene unclear. Germline V gives CDR1 SNHLY, CDR2 FYNNEI. The CDR3 has 15 residues. V lost 3 bases to trimming and J lost 3 bases, with 12 bases between them. The CDR3 protein is CASSEGRNINQPQHF. Here the CDR3 DNA reads TGTGCCAGCAGTGAGGGCAGAAATATCAATCAGCCCCAGCATTTT.

The V gene is TRBV5-1, the J gene TRBJ2-5, with TRBD1 identical over 7 bases. Germline lookup yields CDR1 SGHRS and CDR2 YFSETQ. The length of the CDR3 is 14 residues. The J segment lost 1 base and the V segment lost 4 bases, leaving 4 bases of the junction unmatched. In DNA form, the CDR3 reads TGCGCCAGCAGCCTTGGGACAGTCCAAGAGACCCAGTACTTC. Translated, it gives CASSLGTVQETQYF.

The genes are TRBV30 and TRBJ2-7, with D possibly matching TRBD1 (6 bases). V was trimmed by 4 bases and J by 7 bases, leaving 11 bases between them. The germline V gene has CDR1 GTSNPN and CDR2 SVGIG (reference sequence). This CDR3 comprises 11 residues. The CDR3 protein is CAWNRVEEQYF. The CDR3 coding sequence is TGTGCCTGGAACAGGGTGGAAGAGCAGTACTTC.

The chain carries TRBV21-1 and TRBJ2-5; TRBD1, the table's D call, lacks a check against the DNA. TRBV21-1 is labeled a pseudogene. The CDR3 is 15 residues long. The CDR3 DNA follows: TGTGCCAGCAGCCCAGGGACATTGCTAAGAGAGACCCAGTACTTC. Protein: CASSPGTLLRETQYF.

Here the CDR3 reads CASSLSGQGPSNEQFF. The CDR3 bases are TGTGCCAGCAGTTTATCGGGACAGGGCCCTTCGAATGAGCAGTTCTTC. V gene TRBV27 combines with J gene TRBJ2-1; 9 positions agree with TRBD1. CDR3 length: 16 amino acids. V lost 0 bases and J lost 7; bases outside the gene matches: 7. The germline gives CDR1 MNHEY, CDR2 SMNVEV (reference sequence).

The chain carries TRBV7-3 and TRBJ2-1; 7 bases line up with TRBD2. Looked up from germline, CDR1 is SGHTA and CDR2 is FQGTGA. This CDR3 has 14 residues. J gave up 9 bases and V 1 base, and 6 bases lay outside the gene matches. CDR3 DNA sequence: TGTGCCAGCAGCTTAATGGGGGAGGGCCGTGAGCAGTTCTTC. As protein: CASSLMGEGREQFF. The variable domain in full, completed from reference TRBV7-3 and TRBJ2-1, reads GAGVSQTPSNKVTEKGKYVELRCDPISGHTALYWYRQSLGQGPEFLIYFQGTGAADDSGLPNDRFFAVRPEGSVSTLKIQRTERGDSAVYLCASSLMGEGREQFFGPGTRLTVL.